The 23 T cell receptor beta chains below come from one sample, sequenced in a study of beta chain features in type 1 diabetes. The study's findings and limits: Moderate but significant shortening of TCRB CDR3s was recorded in all four CD4+ subsets from Type 1 diabetes patients.

Investigators reverse transcribed all isolated RNA, so they sequenced expressed TCRB transcripts. Clones were read by immunoSEQ multiplex PCR, and TCRdb kept only the in-frame ones, dropping some. Here the sample spans 600,000 to 750,000 clones, under 15% being singletons. Their antigen targets remain unknown. The specimen was naive CD4+ T cells from blood. These receptors were taken from a man aged 30 to 45 with type 1 diabetes.

The chain links TRBV28 to TRBJ2-6; possibly TRBD2 for D (5 bases). The CDR3 length is 15 residues. The germline V and J ends were trimmed by 6 bases and 3 bases, with 12 bases remaining between them. Germline-derived CDR1 and CDR2 are MDHEN and SYDVKM. CDR3: CASSRGGYGANVLTF. DNA of the CDR3: TGTGCCAGCAGCCGAGGAGGTTATGGGGCCAACGTCCTGACTTTC.

This chain links TRBV4-3 with TRBJ1-4; 10 bases align to TRBD1. Germline lookup yields CDR1 LGHNA and CDR2 YSLEER. The J segment lost 8 bases and the V segment lost 1 base, leaving 13 bases of the junction unmatched. The CDR3 has 18 residues. The CDR3 region is CASSQVIGLGTGEEKLFF. For the CDR3, the DNA is TGCGCCAGCAGCCAAGTTATTGGGCTTGGGACAGGGGAAGAAAAACTGTTTTTT.

This clone was counted only a few times. This chain joins TRBV2 and TRBJ1-1; D gene unclear. CDR1 is SNHLY and CDR2 is FYNNEI in the germline V gene. Trimming took 7 bases from V and 3 from J, leaving 6 bases between them. The length of the CDR3 is 11 residues. CDR3 nucleotide sequence: TGTGCCAGCACAGAATACACTGAAGCTTTCTTT. This gives the protein CASTEYTEAFF.

The rearrangement uses TRBV28 and TRBJ1-5, with 8 bases identical to TRBD1. CDR3 size: 14 residues. Germline V gives CDR1 MDHEN, CDR2 SYDVKM. After removal of 4 bases from V and 9 bases from J, the junction contained 8 bases not matched to a gene. The CDR3 sequence is CASSYPTGVRPQHF. CDR3 bases: TGTGCCAGCAGTTATCCGACAGGGGTGCGGCCCCAGCATTTT.

This clone was counted a few times. This CDR3 reads CSARRDGEQYF. CDR3 coding DNA: TGCAGTGCCCGCCGGGATGGCGAGCAGTACTTC. This sequence joins TRBV20-1 and TRBJ2-7; weak D call: TRBD2 (5 bases). The CDR3 has 11 residues. V was trimmed by 6 bases and J by 6 bases, leaving 12 bases between them. Germline values: CDR1 DFQATT, CDR2 SNEGSKA (reference sequence).

V usage is TRBV19 and J usage is TRBJ1-3; D is undetermined. Germline V gives CDR1 LNHDA, CDR2 SQIVND (reference sequence). This CDR3 comprises 14 residues. The germline V and J ends were trimmed by 7 bases and 1 base, with 11 bases remaining between them. The CDR3: CASKREYSGNTIYF. CDR3 bases: TGTGCCAGTAAGAGGGAATATTCTGGAAACACCATATATTTT. The whole variable domain, filled in from reference TRBV19 and TRBJ1-3, reads DGGITQSPKYLFRKEGQNVTLSCEQNLNHDAMYWYRQDPGQGLRLIYYSQIVNDFQKGDIAEGYSVSREKKESFPLTVTSAQKNPTAFYLCASKREYSGNTIYFGEGSWLTVV.

The chain is built from TRBV7-2 and TRBJ1-3; D ambiguous. The CDR3 has 13 amino acids. Germline assignment: CDR1 SGHTA and CDR2 FQGNSA. Trimming stripped 5 bases from V and 4 bases from J, with 9 bases between. The CDR3 coding sequence is TGTGCCAGCAGCCCGACGGACGGAAACACCATATATTTT. Protein sequence: CASSPTDGNTIYF.

This chain connects TRBV4-2 to TRBJ2-5; 8 nucleotides align to TRBD1. This CDR3 is 15 amino acids long. V shed 6 bases and J 5 bases; nucleotides not matched to a gene: 11. Germline V lookup: CDR1 LGHNA, CDR2 YNFKEQ. Written as DNA, the CDR3 is TGTGCCAGCAGTCCCAGGGGGCTTGATGCGGAGACCCAGTACTTC. This codes for CASSPRGLDAETQYF.

The rearrangement joins TRBV9 to TRBJ2-5; maybe TRBD1 (5 bases). V gave up 0 bases and J gave up 5 bases, with 14 bases separating them. CDR3 length equals 15 residues. Germline loops: CDR1 SGDLS, CDR2 YYNGEE. The CDR3 loop is CASSVAPRVSETQYF. CDR3 sequence (DNA): TGTGCCAGCAGCGTAGCTCCCAGGGTTAGCGAGACCCAGTACTTC.

A few counts support this clone. This chain links TRBV13 with TRBJ2-2; no clear D gene. In germline, CDR1 is PRHDT, CDR2 FYEKMQ (reference sequence). The V end lost 3 bases, the J end lost 6 bases, and 11 bases lay between the germline ends. This CDR3 spans 14 amino acids. In DNA form, the CDR3 reads TGTGCCAGCAGCTTCCTCACTCTCCCCGGGGAGCTGTTTTTT. Translating gives CASSFLTLPGELFF.

This sequence joins TRBV29-1 and TRBJ1-2; D uncertain. Trimming cost V 4 bases and J 6 bases, with 12 bases left between them. The CDR3 loop spans 12 amino acids. Germline V gene data show CDR1 as SQVTM and CDR2 as ANQGSEA. CDR3 in amino acids: CSVASDGNGYTF. In DNA form, the CDR3 reads TGCAGCGTTGCGAGCGACGGTAATGGCTACACCTTC.

The table lists this clone with a few counts. The V call is TRBV29-1, the J call TRBJ2-1; no definite D call. The CDR3 loop spans 11 amino acids. V gave up 2 bases and J gave up 10 bases, with 9 bases separating them. Germline-derived CDR1 and CDR2 are SQVTM and ANQGSEA. The DNA for the CDR3 is TGCAGCGTTGAAAGATCGAGGGAGCAGTTCTTC. It translates to CSVERSREQFF.

This clone was recorded a few times. The chain is built from TRBV7-9 and TRBJ2-1, with 8 bases identical to TRBD2. V lost 5 bases, J lost 6 bases, and 6 bases stayed unmatched. Germline V gives CDR1 SEHNR, CDR2 FQNEAQ (reference sequence). CDR3 length: 14 amino acids. The CDR3, as DNA: TGTGCCAGCAGCCTGCGGGGGGACGCCAATGAGCAGTTCTTC. Translated, it gives CASSLRGDANEQFF.

The gene calls are TRBV19 and TRBJ1-5, with no clear D. The CDR3 is made up of 13 amino acids. V lost 5 bases to trimming and J lost 2 bases, with 7 bases between them. Per germline, CDR1 LNHDA and CDR2 SQIVND (reference sequence). The CDR3 region has the DNA TGTGCCAGTAGTGCGATGGGCAATCAGCCCCAGCATTTT. It specifies CASSAMGNQPQHF.

This clone occurred a few times. CDR3 DNA sequence: TGTGCTAGTGCCCTAGGACAGAACTATCCTGGCTACACCTTC. Residues: CASALGQNYPGYTF. The V and J genes are TRBV12-5 and TRBJ1-2, with a tentative D call TRBD1 (6 bases). V shed 7 bases and J shed 7 bases, with 19 bases lying between them. The germline CDR1 and CDR2 sequences are LGHNT and FRNRAP. CDR3 size: 14 residues.

This clone has only a few counts. This chain joins TRBV6-5 and TRBJ2-1; 7 bases are a match to TRBD1. V was clipped by 6 bases and J by 6 bases; unmatched bases: 8. The length of the CDR3 is 14 residues. Germline V gene data show CDR1 as MNHEY and CDR2 as SVGAGI. The CDR3 here is CASSRQGLVNEQFF. CDR3 nucleotide sequence: TGTGCCAGCAGCCGACAGGGATTGGTCAATGAGCAGTTCTTC.

The V gene is TRBV4-3, the J gene TRBJ1-1; D uncertain. V was cut by 3 bases and J by 5 bases, with 16 bases left in between. Germline assignment: CDR1 LGHNA and CDR2 YSLEER. The CDR3 is made up of 15 amino acids. The CDR3 nucleotides read TGCGCCAGCAGCCAGGGAACCCCGGGCTCGACTGAAGCTTTCTTT. Encoded protein: CASSQGTPGSTEAFF.

The chain is built from TRBV2 and TRBJ2-5; tentative D call: TRBD1 (5 bases). Trimming took 2 bases from V and 7 from J, leaving 5 bases between them. This CDR3 contains 11 residues. Germline V lookup: CDR1 SNHLY, CDR2 FYNNEI. The CDR3 here is CASSETGTQYF. For the CDR3, the DNA is TGTGCCAGCAGTGAAACAGGGACCCAGTACTTC.

This clone was detected a few times. This chain links TRBV19 with TRBJ1-2, with TRBD1 matching over 7 bases. The CDR3 covers 12 residues. J was trimmed by 4 bases and V by 9 bases; bases with no gene match: 5. Germline V CDR1 and CDR2: LNHDA, SQIVND (reference sequence). The CDR3: CASLRDSYGYTF. CDR3 DNA sequence: TGTGCCAGCCTCCGGGACAGCTATGGCTACACCTTC.

The rearrangement uses TRBV5-1 and TRBJ2-5; D is ambiguous. This CDR3 contains 15 residues. V lost 0 bases, J lost 3 bases, and 12 bases lay in between. Germline V CDR1 and CDR2: SGHRS, YFSETQ. Here the CDR3 reads CASSLAGTAKETQYF. CDR3 sequence (DNA): TGCGCCAGCAGCTTGGCCGGTACAGCAAAAGAGACCCAGTACTTC. Drawing the rest from reference TRBV5-1 and TRBJ2-5, the complete variable domain is KAGVTQTPRYLIKTRGQQVTLSCSPISGHRSVSWYQQTPGQGLQFLFEYFSETQRNKGNFPGRFSGRQFSNSRSEMNVSTLELGDSALYLCASSLAGTAKETQYFGPGTRLLVL.

This clone appeared a few times. CDR3 in DNA: TGTGCCAGCAGCTCGCAGGGGGGCGGCTTGACTGAAGCTTTCTTT. It translates to CASSSQGGGLTEAFF. The chain uses TRBV7-3 and TRBJ1-1, with TRBD1 matching 7 bases. There are 15 residues in the CDR3. CDR1 is SGHTA and CDR2 is FQGTGA in the germline V gene. With V trimmed by 4 bases and J by 5 bases, 10 bases remained unmatched.

In its sample, this clone was seen a few times. Different DNA sequences within this sample yield the same CDR3. The CDR3 bases are TGTGCCAGCAGCCCTCAAGAGACCCAGTACTTC. Its translation: CASSPQETQYF. This chain joins TRBV7-2 and TRBJ2-5; D gene ambiguous. CDR3 length equals 11 residues. Trimming removed 5 bases at V and 2 bases at J, with 3 bases between. Germline CDR1 SGHTA, CDR2 FQGNSA. The variable domain in full, with the rest retrieved from reference TRBV7-2 and TRBJ2-5, is GAGVSQSPSNKVTEKGKDVELRCDPISGHTALYWYRQSLGQGLEFLIYFQGNSAPDKSGLPSDRFSAERTGGSVSTLTIQRTQQEDSAVYLCASSPQETQYFGPGTRLLVL.

This clone was seen a handful of times. The V and J genes are TRBV19 and TRBJ1-1; the D is unclear. CDR1 and CDR2 (germline): LNHDA, SQIVND (reference sequence). Trimming removed 5 bases from V and 1 base from J, with 14 bases in between. The CDR3 runs 15 residues. DNA of the CDR3: TGTGCCAGTAGTCCCCGGCGACCGCCGAACACTGAAGCTTTCTTT. Its translation: CASSPRRPPNTEAFF.